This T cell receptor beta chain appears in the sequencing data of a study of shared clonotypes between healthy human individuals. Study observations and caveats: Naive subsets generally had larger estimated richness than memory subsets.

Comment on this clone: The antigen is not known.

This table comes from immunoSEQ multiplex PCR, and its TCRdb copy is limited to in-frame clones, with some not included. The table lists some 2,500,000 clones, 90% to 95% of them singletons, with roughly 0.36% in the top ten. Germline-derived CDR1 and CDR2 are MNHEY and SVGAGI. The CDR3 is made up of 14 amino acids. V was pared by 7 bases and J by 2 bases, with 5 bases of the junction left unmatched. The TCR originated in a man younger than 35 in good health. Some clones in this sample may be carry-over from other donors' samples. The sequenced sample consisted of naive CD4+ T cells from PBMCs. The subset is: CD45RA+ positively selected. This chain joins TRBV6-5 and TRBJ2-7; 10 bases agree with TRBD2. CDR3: CASKRTSGPYEQYF. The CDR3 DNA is TGTGCCAGCAAGCGGACTAGCGGCCCCTACGAGCAGTACTTC.